What follows is one T cell receptor (beta chain) and its context. No antigen is known for it. This entry comes from a study of cytomegalovirus exposure and HLA in healthy donors. Study-level information: The 666 first-cohort repertoires shared a platform with the 120 or so validation repertoires, as reported in a later analysis. General study results and limits: Among TCR beta chains, those listed as cytomegalovirus-associated numbered about 160. Subsequent analysis revealed that first-cohort TCR clusters tended to co-occur in the 100 to 150 validation repertoires. In vitro data verified a few CMV-associated chains as specific for CMV antigens.

The V gene's germline CDR1 is LNHDA and CDR2 SQIVND (reference sequence). The germline V and J ends were trimmed by 7 bases and 5 bases, with 21 bases remaining between them. The CDR3 is 16 amino acids. The data were produced by immunoSEQ multiplex PCR, yet TCRdb's version contains in-frame clones alone and is incomplete. The repertoire holds about 67,000 clones, with 94% as singletons. This clonotype was obtained from a woman in her late teens or twenties in good health and CMV-seronegative. Material for sequencing was PBMCs. This chain links TRBV19 with TRBJ1-3, with D possibly being TRBD1 (5 bases). The CDR3 DNA reads as TGTGCCAGTATCGCTTCCGGGACGGGGGTGAGAAACACCATATATTTT. Encoded protein: CASIASGTGVRNTIYF.